These T cell receptor beta chains were read from a single sample in a study of cytomegalovirus exposure and HLA in healthy donors. The repertoire was sequenced with immunoSEQ multiplex PCR; TCRdb's copy has only in-frame clones and lacks some. The table shows about 130,000 clones, with roughly 78% occurring only once. The material sequenced was PBMCs. The receptors shown here come from a man aged 30-40 years in good health and CMV-seronegative. Each CDR3 is given with its conserved first and last residue. The order of the fields is V gene, CDR3 length, CDR3 protein.

V: TRBV19
length: 14
CDR3: CASRHGQGPTEAFF

V: TRBV27
length: 13
CDR3: CASSLFQGREQYF

V: TRBV2
length: 13
CDR3: CASRLERAGEQYF

V: TRBV7-8
length: 12
CDR3: CASSLDSWGQYF

V: TRBV19
length: 14
CDR3: CASSIDRGTSGATF

V: TRBV29-1
length: 17
CDR3: CSVEVTGLAGDTGELFF

V: TRBV10-1
length: 14
CDR3: CASSAGETNEKLFF

V: TRBV7-2
length: 16
CDR3: CASSLGWTASYNEQFF

V: TRBV7-9
length: 13
CDR3: CASSLDGFTEAFF

V: TRBV29-1
length: 14
CDR3: CSATGTARIYEQYF

V: TRBV14
length: 14
CDR3: CASSRTSGSSTQYF

V: TRBV4-1
length: 16
CDR3: CASSQERTSGRNEQFF

V: TRBV13
length: 18
CDR3: CASSFGTSGFRSYNEQFF

V: TRBV9
length: 13
CDR3: CASSAGQGFGYTF

V: TRBV30
length: 14
CDR3: CAWTPGGGPHEQYF

V: TRBV9
length: 14
CDR3: CASSSTGWRQPQHF

V: TRBV25-1
length: 14
CDR3: CASSGPLRTGELFF

V: TRBV18
length: 14
CDR3: CASSPDRANTEAFF

V: TRBV28
length: 18
CDR3: CASSLGLAGGVSYNEQFF

V: TRBV27
length: 14
CDR3: CASSRLAGRYEQYF

V: TRBV27
length: 15
CDR3: CASRSSGSSHNEQFF

V: TRBV9
length: 15
CDR3: CASSVDDTSGYEQYF

V: TRBV2
length: 14
CDR3: CASGQGYSGNTIYF

V: TRBV7-9
length: 16
CDR3: CASSLRGPHRTDTQYF

V: TRBV29-1
length: 12
CDR3: CSGGTGEEKLFF

V: TRBV28
length: 14
CDR3: CATLVGDRANEQYF

V: TRBV5-1
length: 16
CDR3: CASSLAARSWNYEQYF

V: TRBV13
length: 14
CDR3: CASSRGTGPDTQYF

V: TRBV27
length: 14
CDR3: CASSLQGLGTEAFF

V: TRBV5-4
length: 12
CDR3: CASSPNDYGYPF

V: TRBV30
length: 13
CDR3: CAWSAQGGEKLFF

V: TRBV7-3
length: 15
CDR3: CASSKDRTFTDTQYF

V: TRBV27
length: 15
CDR3: CASSYLTDLNTEAFF

V: TRBV28
length: 14
CDR3: CASSRGGTTYEQYF

V: TRBV6-5
length: 12
CDR3: CASSYPGQPQHF

V: TRBV10-2
length: 14
CDR3: CASSVEGSNQPQHF

V: TRBV29-1
length: 12
CDR3: CSVLQGNQPQHF

V: TRBV15
length: 14
CDR3: CATSPHDRVREQYF

V: TRBV29-1
length: 13
CDR3: CSVERPGWHEQYF

V: TRBV29-1
length: 14
CDR3: CSVEPGLFIVEQFF

V: TRBV4-3
length: 16
CDR3: CASSRGPNQGTYGYTF